This T cell receptor beta chain is drawn from a study of blood T cell repertoires in COVID-19. Study-level background: Italy, Spain and the United States were the sources of the convalescent and acute COVID-19 samples. Sample material is recorded as cDNA or gDNA derived from T cells, B-cell-depleted T cells, or PBMCs.

Per the study methods: Reference gene primer amplification gave estimated nucleated cell counts. Sequencing used immunoSEQ multiplex PCR; TCRdb keeps in-frame clones, though not all of them. D and trimming come from the DNA, and the V and J calls and clone size come from that table. Seen here are roughly 100,000 clones, about 85% observed once, and the top ten hold under 2.5%. The germline CDR1 and CDR2 sequences are SNHLY and FYNNEI. V shed 8 bases and J 8 bases; nucleotides not matched to a gene: 10. The CDR3 runs 13 residues. The sequenced sample was peripheral blood. This sequence originates from a man aged 50 to 59 with active COVID-19. The chain combines TRBV2 with TRBJ1-2; TRBD1 aligns across 8 bases. The CDR3 loop reads CASSPTGTGGYTF. CDR3 nucleotide sequence: TGTGCCAGCTCCCCTACCGGGACAGGCGGCTACACCTTC.